This T cell receptor beta chain was identified during a study of shared clonotypes between healthy human individuals. Participating donors were healthy, HIV-negative adults free of recent acute infections or vaccinations. V trimming: 8 bases; J trimming: 3 bases; junction bases outside the gene matches: 4. Per germline, CDR1 MNHEY and CDR2 SMNVEV (reference sequence). The CDR3 extends over 14 amino acids. This clone has more than one count but fewer than ten. The assay was run at deep level. Clones were read by immunoSEQ multiplex PCR, and TCRdb kept only the in-frame ones, dropping some. The sample holds fewer than 650,000 clones, over 65% seen once.

The sequence derives from a woman between 40 and 55 years old in good health. Some clones in this sample may be carry-over from other donors' samples. The rearrangement links TRBV27 to TRBJ2-7; 13 nucleotides line up with TRBD2. Sequences were obtained from PBMCs. CDR3 DNA sequence: TGTGCCAGCGGGACTAGCGGGACTTTCTACGAGCAGTACTTC. As protein: CASGTSGTFYEQYF.